This T cell receptor (beta chain) was profiled in a study of blood T cell repertoires in COVID-19. About the research overall: PBMCs, B-cell-depleted T cells, or T cells provided the cDNA or gDNA that made up the material.

Per the original data handling: Estimation of nucleated cell counts was performed using reference gene primer amplification. The repertoire was sequenced with immunoSEQ multiplex PCR; TCRdb's copy has only in-frame clones and lacks some. D and trimming come from the DNA, and the V and J calls and clone size come from that table. The data hold about 81,000 clones, with 70% to 90% observed a single time. The trim removed 5 bases at V and 0 bases at J, leaving 5 bases unmatched. The germline CDR1 and CDR2 sequences are SGHTS and YDEGEE. The CDR3 is 15 amino acids. This sequence originates from a man aged 65-85 years with active or convalescent COVID-19. Sequencing was done on a sample of peripheral blood. This chain joins TRBV5-8 and TRBJ1-5, with 7 nucleotides matching TRBD1. The CDR3 DNA follows: TGTGCCAGCAGGCGTGGGACAGTTAGCAATCAGCCCCAGCATTTT. Translated: CASRRGTVSNQPQHF.